This T cell receptor (beta chain) was found in a study of beta chain features in type 1 diabetes. Whole-study results and caveats: Shortening that was moderate but significant affected the TCRB CDR3s of Type 1 diabetes patients in all four CD4+ subsets.

Expressed TCRB transcripts were sequenced because the isolated RNA had all been reverse transcribed beforehand. TCRdb's copy holds only in-frame clones and misses some; the assay was immunoSEQ multiplex PCR. Of hundreds of thousands of clones in the sample, 9.3% were seen once. Between the trimmed V and J ends, which lost 3 bases and 7 bases, there was a span of 10 bases. CDR3 length: 14 amino acids. CDR1 is SGHAT and CDR2 is FQNNGV in the germline V gene. As for this clone: The antigen remains unidentified.

This TCR came from a young man with type 1 diabetes. V and J are TRBV11-2 and TRBJ1-6; D uncertain. The sequenced material came from central memory CD4+ T cells from blood. CDR3 amino acids: CASSFINGNSPLHF. The CDR3 DNA follows: TGTGCCAGCAGCTTCATTAACGGCAATTCACCCCTCCACTTT. The whole variable domain, filled in from reference TRBV11-2 and TRBJ1-6, reads EAGVAQSPRYKIIEKRQSVAFWCNPISGHATLYWYQQILGQGPKLLIQFQNNGVVDDSQLPKDRFSAERLKGVDSTLKIQPAKLEDSAVYLCASSFINGNSPLHFGNGTRLTVT.